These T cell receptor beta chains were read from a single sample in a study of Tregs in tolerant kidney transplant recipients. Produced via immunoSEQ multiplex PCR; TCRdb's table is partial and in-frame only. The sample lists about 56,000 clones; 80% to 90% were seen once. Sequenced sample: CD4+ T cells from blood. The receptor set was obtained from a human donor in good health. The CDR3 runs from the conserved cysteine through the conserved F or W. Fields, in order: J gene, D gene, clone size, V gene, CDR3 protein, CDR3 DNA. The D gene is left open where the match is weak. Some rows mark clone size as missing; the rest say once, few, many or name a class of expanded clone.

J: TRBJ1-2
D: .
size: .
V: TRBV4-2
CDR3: CASSQDRADGNYGYTF
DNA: TGTGCCAGCAGCCAAGATAGGGCTGATGGGAACTATGGCTACACCTTC

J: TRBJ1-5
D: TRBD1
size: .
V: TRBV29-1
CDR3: CSDTRDRGMSNQPQHF
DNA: TGCAGCGATACCCGAGACAGGGGGATGAGCAATCAGCCCCAGCATTTT

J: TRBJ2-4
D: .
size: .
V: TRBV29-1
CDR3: CSVEEPGSTYF
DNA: TGCAGCGTTGAAGAGCCGGGGAGCACGTACTTC

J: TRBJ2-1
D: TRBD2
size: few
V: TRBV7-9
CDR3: CASSLAGGLAGEQFF
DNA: TGTGCCAGCAGCTTGGCCGGCGGACTAGCAGGTGAGCAGTTCTTC

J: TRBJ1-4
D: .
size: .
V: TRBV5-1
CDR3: CASSAGISVTNEKLFF
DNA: TGCGCCAGCAGCGCCGGGATTTCAGTGACTAATGAAAAACTGTTTTTT

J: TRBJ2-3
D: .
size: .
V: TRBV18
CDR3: CASSRDLVGSTDTQYF
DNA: TGTGCCAGCTCACGGGACTTAGTAGGCTCCACAGATACGCAGTATTTT

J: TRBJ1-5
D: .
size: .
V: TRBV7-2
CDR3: CASSTQTEFRGQPQHF
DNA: TGTGCCAGCAGCACACAAACAGAATTCCGGGGTCAGCCCCAGCATTTT

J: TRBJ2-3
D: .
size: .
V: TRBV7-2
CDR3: CASTPSFYGTDTQYF
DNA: TGTGCCAGCACCCCCTCTTTTTATGGCACAGATACGCAGTATTTT

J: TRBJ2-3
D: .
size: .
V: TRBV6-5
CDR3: CASSLGAGHTDTQYF
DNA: TGTGCCAGCAGTTTGGGAGCGGGCCACACAGATACGCAGTATTTT

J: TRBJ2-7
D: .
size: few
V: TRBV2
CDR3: CASIPVGRYEQYF
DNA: TGTGCCAGCATTCCGGTGGGGCGTTACGAGCAGTACTTC

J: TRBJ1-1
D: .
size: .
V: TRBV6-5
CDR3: CASNSWSLGDTEAFF
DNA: TGTGCCAGCAACTCTTGGTCGCTCGGCGACACTGAAGCTTTCTTT

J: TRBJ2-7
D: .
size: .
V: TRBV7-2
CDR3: CASSLGGAGSYEQYF
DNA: TGTGCCAGCAGCTTAGGGGGCGCTGGCTCCTACGAGCAGTACTTC

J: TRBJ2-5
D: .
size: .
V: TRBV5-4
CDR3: CASSLDGSGVETQYF
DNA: TGTGCCAGCAGCTTGGATGGGAGTGGCGTAGAGACCCAGTACTTC

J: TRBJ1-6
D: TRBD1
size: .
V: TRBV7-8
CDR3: CASSLGGTGNSPLHF
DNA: TGTGCCAGCAGCTTAGGTGGGACAGGGAATTCACCCCTCCACTTT

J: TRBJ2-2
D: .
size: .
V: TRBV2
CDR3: CASSNRGDGELFF
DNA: TGTGCCAGCAGTAACCGGGGTGACGGGGAGCTGTTTTTT

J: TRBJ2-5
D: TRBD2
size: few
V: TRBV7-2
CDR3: CASSQSGGQETQYF
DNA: TGTGCCAGCAGCCAAAGCGGGGGCCAAGAGACCCAGTACTTC

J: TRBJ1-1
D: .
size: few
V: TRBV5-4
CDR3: CASSPSAGFAEAFF
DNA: TGTGCCAGCAGCCCGAGTGCCGGGTTCGCTGAAGCTTTCTTT

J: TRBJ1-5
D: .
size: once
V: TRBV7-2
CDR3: CASSFGPLRPQHF
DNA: TGTGCCAGCAGCTTCGGGCCTTTAAGGCCCCAGCATTTT

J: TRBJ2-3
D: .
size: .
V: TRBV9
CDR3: CASSVDGYDTDTQYF
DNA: TGTGCCAGCAGCGTAGACGGGTATGACACAGATACGCAGTATTTT

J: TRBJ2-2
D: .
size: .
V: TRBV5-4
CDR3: CASSLKWGELFF
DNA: TGTGCCAGCAGCTTGAAGTGGGGGGAGCTGTTTTTT

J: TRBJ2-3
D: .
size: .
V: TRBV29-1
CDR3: CSVEATGTPGDTQYF
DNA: TGCAGCGTTGAAGCTACAGGGACTCCCGGAGATACGCAGTATTTT

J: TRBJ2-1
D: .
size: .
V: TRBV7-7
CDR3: CASSLPRDRYNEQFF
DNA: TGTGCCAGCAGCTTACCTAGGGACCGATACAATGAGCAGTTCTTC

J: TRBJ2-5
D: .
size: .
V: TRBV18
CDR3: CASSPRAGETQYF
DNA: TGTGCCAGCTCACCACGGGCCGGGGAGACCCAGTACTTC

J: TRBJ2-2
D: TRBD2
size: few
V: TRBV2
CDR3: CASSQREPSNTGELFF
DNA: TGTGCCAGCAGCCAGCGGGAGCCATCGAACACCGGGGAGCTGTTTTTT

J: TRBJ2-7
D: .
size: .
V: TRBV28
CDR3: CASTTTKPYGTQYF
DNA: TGTGCCAGCACCACGACGAAACCCTATGGGACACAGTACTTC

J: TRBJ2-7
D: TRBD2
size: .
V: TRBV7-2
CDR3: CASSFVTSGPGDEQYF
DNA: TGTGCCAGCAGCTTCGTTACTAGCGGGCCGGGCGACGAGCAGTACTTC

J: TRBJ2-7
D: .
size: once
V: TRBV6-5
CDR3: CASSRDGAGGEQYF
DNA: TGTGCCAGCAGTCGGGACGGGGCAGGAGGCGAGCAGTACTTC

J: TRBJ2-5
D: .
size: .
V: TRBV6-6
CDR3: CASSRREGEETQYF
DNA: TGTGCCAGCAGTAGGAGGGAGGGGGAAGAGACCCAGTACTTC

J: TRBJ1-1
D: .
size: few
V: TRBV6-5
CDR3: CASSFINPGSPPEAFF
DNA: TGTGCCAGCAGTTTCATAAACCCAGGGAGCCCACCTGAAGCTTTCTTT

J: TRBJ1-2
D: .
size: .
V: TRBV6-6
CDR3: CASSFRGGYTF
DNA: TGTGCCAGCAGTTTCAGGGGTGGCTACACCTTC

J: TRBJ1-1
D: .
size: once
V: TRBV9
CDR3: CASSPMTETATEAFF
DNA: TGTGCCAGCAGCCCAATGACAGAGACGGCCACTGAAGCTTTCTTT

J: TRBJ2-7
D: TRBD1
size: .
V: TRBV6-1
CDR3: CASSADRAYEQYF
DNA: TGTGCCAGCAGCGCCGACAGGGCTTACGAGCAGTACTTC

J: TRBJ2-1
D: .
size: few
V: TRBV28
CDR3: CASRSIDNEQFF
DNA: TGTGCCAGCAGGTCGATCGACAATGAGCAGTTCTTC

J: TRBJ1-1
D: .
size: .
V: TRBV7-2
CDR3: CASSFGNTEAFF
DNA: TGTGCCAGCAGCTTCGGGAACACTGAAGCTTTCTTT

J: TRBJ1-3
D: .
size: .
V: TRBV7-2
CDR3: CASSFREPGNTIYF
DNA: TGTGCCAGCAGCTTTCGGGAGCCTGGAAACACCATATATTTT

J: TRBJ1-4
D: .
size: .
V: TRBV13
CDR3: CASRGDSNEKLFF
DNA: TGTGCCAGCCGTGGGGATTCTAATGAAAAACTGTTTTTT

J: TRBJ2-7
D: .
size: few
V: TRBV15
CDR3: CATSRELAGTPYEQYF
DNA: TGTGCCACCAGCAGAGAGTTAGCAGGGACGCCCTACGAGCAGTACTTC

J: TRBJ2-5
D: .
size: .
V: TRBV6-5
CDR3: CASSYSLGTNQETQYF
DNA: TGTGCCAGCAGTTACTCCCTGGGGACAAACCAAGAGACCCAGTACTTC

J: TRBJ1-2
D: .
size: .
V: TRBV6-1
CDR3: CASSEAFKGNGYTF
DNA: TGTGCCAGCAGTGAAGCTTTTAAGGGAAATGGCTACACCTTC

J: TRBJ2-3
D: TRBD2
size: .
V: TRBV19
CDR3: CATRTSGGRTDTQYF
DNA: TGTGCGACTCGGACTAGCGGGGGCCGCACAGATACGCAGTATTTT

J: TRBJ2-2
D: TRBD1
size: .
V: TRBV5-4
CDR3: CASSLAETGRLFF
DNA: TGTGCCAGCAGCTTGGCCGAGACAGGGCGACTGTTTTTT

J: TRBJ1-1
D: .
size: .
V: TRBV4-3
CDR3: CASSQDLNTEAFF
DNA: TGCGCCAGCAGCCAAGACCTGAACACTGAAGCTTTCTTT

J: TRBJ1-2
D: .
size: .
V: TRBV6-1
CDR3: CASSHRDGDGYTF
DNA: TGTGCTAGCAGCCACAGGGATGGCGATGGCTACACCTTC

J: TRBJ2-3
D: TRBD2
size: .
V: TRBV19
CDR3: CASTYRSDGRPTDTQYF
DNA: TGTGCCAGCACGTACCGGAGCGACGGGAGGCCTACAGATACGCAGTATTTT

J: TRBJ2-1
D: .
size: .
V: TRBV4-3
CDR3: CASSQDVGGPHNEQFF
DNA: TGCGCCAGCAGCCAAGACGTCGGGGGGCCTCACAATGAGCAGTTCTTC

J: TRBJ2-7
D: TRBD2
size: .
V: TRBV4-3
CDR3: CASSQDRSGRSFRTAYEQYF
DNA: TGCGCCAGCAGCCAAGATAGAAGCGGGAGAAGTTTTCGGACAGCCTACGAGCAGTACTTC

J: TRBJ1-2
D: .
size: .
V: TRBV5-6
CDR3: CASSFRGLRDGYTF
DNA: TGTGCCAGCAGCTTCCGTGGACTTAGGGATGGCTACACCTTC

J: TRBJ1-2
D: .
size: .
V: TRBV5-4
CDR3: CASSQVERIYGYTF
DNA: TGTGCCAGCAGCCAAGTTGAACGGATCTATGGCTACACCTTC

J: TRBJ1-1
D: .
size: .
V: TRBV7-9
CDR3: CASSLQGGTEAFF
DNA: TGTGCCAGCAGCTTACAGGGTGGTACTGAAGCTTTCTTT

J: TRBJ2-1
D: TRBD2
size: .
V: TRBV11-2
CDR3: CASSFPLAGDNEQFF
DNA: TGTGCCAGCAGCTTCCCACTAGCGGGGGACAATGAGCAGTTCTTC

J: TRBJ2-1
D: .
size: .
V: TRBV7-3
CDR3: CASSLSGYSYNEQFF
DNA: TGTGCCAGCAGCTTGAGCGGTTACTCCTACAATGAGCAGTTCTTC

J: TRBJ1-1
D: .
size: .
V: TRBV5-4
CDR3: CASSSPGRGTEAFF
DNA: TGTGCCAGCAGCTCCCCCGGTAGGGGAACTGAAGCTTTCTTT

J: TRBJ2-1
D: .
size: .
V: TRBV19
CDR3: CASSIGLANNEQFF
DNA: TGTGCCAGTAGTATAGGGCTGGCGAACAATGAGCAGTTCTTC

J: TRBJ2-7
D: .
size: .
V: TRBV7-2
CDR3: CASSLVAGGGAYEQYF
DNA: TGTGCCAGCAGCTTAGTGGCTGGCGGTGGGGCCTACGAGCAGTACTTC

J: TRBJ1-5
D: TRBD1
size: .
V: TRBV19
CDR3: CASSITGRGNQPQHF
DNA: TGTGCCAGTAGTATTACGGGCAGGGGGAATCAGCCCCAGCATTTT

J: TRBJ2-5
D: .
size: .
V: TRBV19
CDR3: CASSMGFEETQYF
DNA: TGTGCCAGTAGTATGGGGTTCGAAGAGACCCAGTACTTC

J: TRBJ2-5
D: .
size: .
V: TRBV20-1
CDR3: CSAIVQETQYF
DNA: TGCAGTGCCATCGTCCAAGAGACCCAGTACTTC

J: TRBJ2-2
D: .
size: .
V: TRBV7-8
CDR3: CASSFRGRELTGELFF
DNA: TGTGCCAGCAGCTTCAGGGGGCGGGAGCTCACCGGGGAGCTGTTTTTT

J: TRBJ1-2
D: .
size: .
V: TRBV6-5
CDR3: CASRLAGSLYGYTF
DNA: TGTGCCAGCAGGCTCGCAGGGAGCCTCTATGGCTACACCTTC

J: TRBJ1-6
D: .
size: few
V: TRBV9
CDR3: CASSVKPGLDSPLHF
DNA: TGTGCCAGCAGCGTTAAACCAGGGCTTGATTCACCCCTCCACTTT